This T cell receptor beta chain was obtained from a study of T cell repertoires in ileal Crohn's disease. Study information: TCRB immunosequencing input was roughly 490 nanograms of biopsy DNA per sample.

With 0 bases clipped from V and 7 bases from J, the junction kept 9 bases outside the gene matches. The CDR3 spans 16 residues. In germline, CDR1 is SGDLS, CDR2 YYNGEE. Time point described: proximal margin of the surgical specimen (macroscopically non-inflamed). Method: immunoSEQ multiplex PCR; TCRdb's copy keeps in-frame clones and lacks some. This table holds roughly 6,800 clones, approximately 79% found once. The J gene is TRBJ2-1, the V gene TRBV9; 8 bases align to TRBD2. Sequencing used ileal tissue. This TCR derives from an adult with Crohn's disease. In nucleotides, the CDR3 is TGTGCCAGCAGCGTAGCTGGGACTAGAGGCTTGAATGAGCAGTTCTTC. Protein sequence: CASSVAGTRGLNEQFF.